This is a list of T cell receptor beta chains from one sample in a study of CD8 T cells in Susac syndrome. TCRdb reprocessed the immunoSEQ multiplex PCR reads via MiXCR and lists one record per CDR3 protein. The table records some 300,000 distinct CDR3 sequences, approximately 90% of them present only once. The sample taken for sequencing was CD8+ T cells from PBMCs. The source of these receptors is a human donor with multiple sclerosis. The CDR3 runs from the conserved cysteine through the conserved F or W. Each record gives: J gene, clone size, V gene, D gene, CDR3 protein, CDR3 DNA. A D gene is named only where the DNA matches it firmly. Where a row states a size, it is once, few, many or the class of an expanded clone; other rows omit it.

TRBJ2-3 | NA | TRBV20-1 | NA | CSASITSTDTQYF | TGCAGTGCTAGTATAACTAGCACAGATACGCAGTATTTT
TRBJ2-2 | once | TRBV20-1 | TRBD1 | CSAQKKGQDPPGELFF | TGCAGTGCCCAAAAAAAAGGACAGGATCCCCCCGGGGAGCTGTTTTTT
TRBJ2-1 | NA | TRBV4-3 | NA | CASSPMNYNEQFF | TGCGCCAGCAGCCCAATGAACTACAATGAGCAGTTCTTC
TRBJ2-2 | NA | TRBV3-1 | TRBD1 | CASSQGTGGASGELFF | TGTGCCAGCAGCCAAGGGACAGGGGGCGCTTCCGGGGAGCTGTTTTTT
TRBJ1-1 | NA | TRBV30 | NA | CAWSGQRHEAFF | TGTGCCTGGAGTGGACAGCGGCATGAAGCTTTCTTT
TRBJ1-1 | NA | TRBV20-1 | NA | CSARVSLGTEAFF | TGCAGTGCTCGGGTCTCGTTGGGGACTGAAGCTTTCTTT
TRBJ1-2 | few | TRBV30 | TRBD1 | CAWRIVTGGRYGYTF | TGTGCCTGGAGGATTGTAACAGGGGGCCGCTATGGCTACACCTTC
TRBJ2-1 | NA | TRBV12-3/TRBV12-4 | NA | CASSPPLVDEQFF | TGTGCCAGCAGTCCCCCCCTAGTCGATGAGCAGTTCTTC
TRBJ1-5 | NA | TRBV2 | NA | CASRRGAGNRPQHF | TGTGCCAGCAGGAGGGGGGCGGGGAATCGGCCCCAGCATTTT
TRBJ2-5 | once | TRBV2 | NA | CASSAGWVWETQYF | TGTGCCAGCAGTGCAGGGTGGGTTTGGGAGACCCAGTACTTC
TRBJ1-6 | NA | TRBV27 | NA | CASSPKLGYENSPLHF | TGTGCCAGCAGTCCAAAGCTGGGGTATGAAAATTCACCCCTCCACTTT
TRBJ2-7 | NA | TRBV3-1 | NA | CASKKIGSYEQYF | TGTGCCAGCAAAAAGATCGGGTCGTACGAGCAGTACTTC
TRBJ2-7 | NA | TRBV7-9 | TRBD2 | CASSPQQDGLAPSYEQYF | TGTGCCAGCAGCCCCCAACAGGATGGACTAGCCCCGTCGTACGAGCAGTACTTC
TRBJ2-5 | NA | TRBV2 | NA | CASSWAGKETQYF | TGTGCCAGCAGTTGGGCGGGGAAGGAGACCCAGTACTTC
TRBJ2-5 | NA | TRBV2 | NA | CASRQRSQETQYF | TGTGCCAGCAGACAGCGGTCCCAAGAGACCCAGTACTTC
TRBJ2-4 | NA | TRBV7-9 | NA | CASSLDPVNIQYF | TGTGCCAGCAGCTTAGACCCTGTGAACATTCAGTACTTC
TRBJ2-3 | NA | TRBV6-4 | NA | CASSPTEGSTDTQYF | TGTGCCAGCAGTCCAACGGAGGGAAGCACAGATACGCAGTATTTT
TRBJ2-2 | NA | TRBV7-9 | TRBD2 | CASSKGLAGTNTGELFF | TGTGCCAGCAGCAAGGGACTAGCGGGAACGAACACCGGGGAGCTGTTTTTT
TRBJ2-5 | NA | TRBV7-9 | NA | CASSPYREQETQYF | TGTGCCAGCAGCCCCTACAGGGAACAAGAGACCCAGTACTTC
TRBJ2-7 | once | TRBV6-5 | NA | CASSFTGGSSYEQYF | TGTGCCAGCAGCTTCACGGGGGGCTCATCCTACGAGCAGTACTTC
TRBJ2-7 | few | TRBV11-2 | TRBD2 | CASSSPLAGEAYEQYF | TGTGCCAGCAGCTCGCCCCTAGCGGGAGAAGCCTACGAGCAGTACTTC
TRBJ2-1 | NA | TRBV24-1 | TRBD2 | CATSDSAGGASEQFF | TGTGCCACCAGTGATTCAGCGGGGGGGGCCAGCGAGCAGTTCTTC
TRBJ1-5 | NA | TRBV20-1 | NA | CSAHPEAGIDQPQHF | TGCAGTGCTCATCCTGAGGCTGGTATCGATCAGCCCCAGCATTTT
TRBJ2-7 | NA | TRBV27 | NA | CASSQWGSGRGAYEQYF | TGTGCCAGCAGTCAATGGGGAAGCGGGCGAGGGGCCTACGAGCAGTACTTC
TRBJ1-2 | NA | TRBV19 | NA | CASSPGPGVNGYTF | TGTGCCAGTAGTCCGGGACCGGGAGTAAATGGCTACACCTTC
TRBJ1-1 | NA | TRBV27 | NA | CASLGGSGTEAFF | TGTGCCAGCCTGGGGGGTAGCGGCACTGAAGCTTTCTTT
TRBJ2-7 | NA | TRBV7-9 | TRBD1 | CASSPRQGVYEQYF | TGTGCCAGCAGCCCGAGACAGGGGGTCTACGAGCAGTACTTC
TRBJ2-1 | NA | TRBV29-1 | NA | CSVEWQSYNEQFF | TGCAGCGTTGAGTGGCAGTCCTACAATGAGCAGTTCTTC
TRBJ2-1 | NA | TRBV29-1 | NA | CSVARRNEQFF | TGCAGCGTTGCGCGGCGCAATGAGCAGTTCTTC
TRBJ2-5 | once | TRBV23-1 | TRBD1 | CASSQTGTERLGTQYF | TGCGCCAGCAGTCAAACCGGGACAGAACGTCTGGGGACCCAGTACTTC
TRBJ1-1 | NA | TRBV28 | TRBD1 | CASSPGTVLNTEAFF | TGTGCCAGCAGTCCCGGGACAGTTCTGAACACTGAAGCTTTCTTT
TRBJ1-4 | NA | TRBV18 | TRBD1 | CASSPPIGGREKLFF | TGTGCCAGCTCACCACCTATAGGGGGCCGGGAAAAACTGTTTTTT
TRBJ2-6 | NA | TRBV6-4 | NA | CASSEGASSGTNVLTF | TGTGCCAGCAGTGAGGGCGCGAGCTCTGGGACCAACGTCCTGACTTTC
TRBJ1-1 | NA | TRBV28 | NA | CASAIAPNTEAFF | TGTGCCAGCGCCATAGCCCCGAACACTGAAGCTTTCTTT
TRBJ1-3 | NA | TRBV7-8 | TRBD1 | CASSSRTGAKGSGNTIYF | TGTGCCAGCAGCTCAAGGACAGGGGCCAAGGGGTCCGGAAACACCATATATTTT
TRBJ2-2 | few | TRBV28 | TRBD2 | CASSPGLAVNTGELFF | TGTGCCAGCAGCCCGGGACTAGCGGTGAACACCGGGGAGCTGTTTTTT
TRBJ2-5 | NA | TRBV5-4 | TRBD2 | CASSLGLAGVETQYF | TGTGCCAGCAGCCTTGGACTAGCGGGGGTGGAGACCCAGTACTTC
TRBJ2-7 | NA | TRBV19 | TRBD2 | CASSIGLASGESYEQYF | TGTGCCAGTAGTATCGGTTTGGCTAGCGGGGAATCCTACGAGCAGTACTTC
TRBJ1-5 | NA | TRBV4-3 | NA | CASSQDGGGGQPQHF | TGCGCCAGCAGCCAAGACGGCGGGGGGGGTCAGCCCCAGCATTTT
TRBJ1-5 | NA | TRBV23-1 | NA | CASSPRGNQPQHF | TGCGCCAGCAGTCCCCGAGGCAATCAGCCCCAGCATTTT
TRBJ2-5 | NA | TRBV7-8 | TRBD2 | CASSPRLAGDQETQYF | TGTGCCAGCAGCCCAAGACTAGCGGGGGATCAAGAGACCCAGTACTTC
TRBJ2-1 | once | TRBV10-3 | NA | CAISYSGNFKDEQFF | TGTGCCATCAGTTATTCCGGGAACTTTAAAGATGAGCAGTTCTTC
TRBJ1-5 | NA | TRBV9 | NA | CASSVESPGYSNQPQHF | TGTGCCAGCAGCGTAGAGTCCCCGGGGTATAGCAATCAGCCCCAGCATTTT
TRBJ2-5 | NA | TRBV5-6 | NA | CASSGSAVQETQYF | TGTGCCAGCAGTGGTTCGGCTGTACAAGAGACCCAGTACTTC
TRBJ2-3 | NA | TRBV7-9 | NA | CASGPGSLGTDTQYF | TGTGCCAGCGGGCCGGGGAGTTTGGGCACAGATACGCAGTATTTT
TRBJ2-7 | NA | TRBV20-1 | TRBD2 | CSARGLAGPREQYF | TGCAGTGCTCGCGGACTAGCGGGGCCTCGAGAGCAGTACTTC
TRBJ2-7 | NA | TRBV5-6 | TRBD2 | CASSLTSGRVHEQYF | TGTGCCAGCAGCTTGACTAGCGGGAGGGTACACGAGCAGTACTTC
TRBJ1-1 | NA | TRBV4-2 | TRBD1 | CASSQEYRGPTEAFF | TGTGCCAGCAGCCAGGAATACAGGGGGCCCACTGAAGCTTTCTTT